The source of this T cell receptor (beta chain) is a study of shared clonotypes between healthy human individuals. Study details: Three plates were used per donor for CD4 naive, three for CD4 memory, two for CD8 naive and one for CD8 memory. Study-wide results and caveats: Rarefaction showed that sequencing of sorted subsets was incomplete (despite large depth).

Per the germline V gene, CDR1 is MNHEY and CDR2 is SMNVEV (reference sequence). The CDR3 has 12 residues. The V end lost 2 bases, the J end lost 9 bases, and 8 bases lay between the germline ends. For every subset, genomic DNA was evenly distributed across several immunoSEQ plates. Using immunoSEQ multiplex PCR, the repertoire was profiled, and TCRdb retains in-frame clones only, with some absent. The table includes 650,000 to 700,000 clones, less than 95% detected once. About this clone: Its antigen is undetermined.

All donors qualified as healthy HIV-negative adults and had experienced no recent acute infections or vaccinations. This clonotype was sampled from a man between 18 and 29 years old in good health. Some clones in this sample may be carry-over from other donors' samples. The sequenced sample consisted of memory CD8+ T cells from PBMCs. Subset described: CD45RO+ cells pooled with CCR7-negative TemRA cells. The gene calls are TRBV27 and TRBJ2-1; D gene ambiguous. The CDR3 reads CASSLSSREQFF. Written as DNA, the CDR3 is TGTGCCAGCAGTTTAAGTTCACGTGAGCAGTTCTTC.